This entry lists 12 T cell receptor beta chains sequenced from one sample in a study of T cells after yellow fever vaccination. TCRdb ran MiXCR on the 5' RACE reads and lists one entry per CDR3 protein. This table holds around 300,000 distinct CDR3 sequences, 4% to 5.5% found once. Sequencing used PBMCs, obtained 15 days after the yellow fever booster vaccination. The receptors derive from a man aged 18 to 30 who received the YFV17D yellow fever vaccine.

This clonotype was picked up many times. This rearrangement joins TRBV5-1 to TRBJ2-3; D possibly corresponds to TRBD2 (6 bases). This CDR3 region has 17 residues. The V and J ends lost 4 bases and 3 bases respectively, with 21 bases between them. Germline V gene lookup returns CDR1 SGHRS and CDR2 YFSETQ. Here the CDR3 reads CASSHLGRLDTTDTQYF. The CDR3 coding sequence is TGCGCCAGCAGCCATCTGGGAAGACTAGATACGACAGATACGCAGTATTTT.

This chain uses TRBV7-9 with TRBJ1-2; 7 bases agree with TRBD1. J gave up 6 bases and V 5 bases, and 12 bases lay outside the gene matches. The CDR3 is 15 residues long. The germline CDR1 and CDR2 sequences are SEHNR and FQNEAQ (reference sequence). CDR3 sequence reads: CASSLNLDRANGYTF. In DNA, the CDR3 is TGTGCCAGCAGCCTTAACCTAGACAGGGCGAATGGCTACACCTTC. The full variable domain, with the rest looked up from reference TRBV7-9 and TRBJ1-2, is DTGVSQNPRHKITKRGQNVTFRCDPISEHNRLYWYRQTLGQGPEFLTYFQNEAQLEKSRLLSDRFSAERPKGSFSTLEIQRTEQGDSAMYLCASSLNLDRANGYTFGSGTRLTVV.

J is TRBJ2-7 and V is TRBV4-1, with 8 bases that match TRBD2. The germline CDR1 and CDR2 sequences are MGHRA and YSYEKL. This CDR3 region has 17 residues. V trimming: 0 bases; J trimming: 7 bases; junction bases outside the gene matches: 14. CDR3 in amino acids: CASSQDPRLAGHREQYF. CDR3 nucleotides: TGCGCCAGCAGCCAAGATCCCCGGCTAGCGGGTCATAGGGAGCAGTACTTC.

In its sample, this clonotype was seen many times. This chain joins TRBV7-2 and TRBJ2-7; D might be TRBD1 (6 bases). V shed 4 bases and J shed 3 bases, with 25 bases lying between them. This CDR3 has 18 residues. Germline V gene lookup returns CDR1 SGHTA and CDR2 FQGNSA. CDR3 residues: CASSSGTKLWAEDYEQYF. The CDR3 DNA sequence: TGTGCCAGCAGCTCCGGGACAAAACTTTGGGCTGAGGACTACGAGCAGTACTTC.

This clonotype was detected only a few times. Sequence at one end of the junction differs from germline and may be a read error. The chain is built from TRBV20-1 and TRBJ2-4; the match to TRBD1 covers 9 bases. The CDR3 length is 13 residues. The germline gives CDR1 DFQATT, CDR2 SNEGSKA (reference sequence). The CDR3 DNA reads as TGCAGTGCTGGGCCCCCGACCGGGACAGGGAAGCACTTC. Translating gives CSAGPPTGTGKHF.

In its sample, this clonotype was seen many times. The CDR3 DNA reads as TGTGCCAGCAGCTTAGGACCATATGGCTACACCTTC. Translating gives CASSLGPYGYTF. The chain couples TRBV7-6 to TRBJ1-2; D ambiguous. Trimming left V 1 base short and J 5 bases short, with 5 bases between. The CDR3 covers 12 residues. Germline-derived CDR1 and CDR2 are SGHVS and FNYEAQ.

Many counts were recorded for this clonotype. The chain recombines TRBV5-1 with TRBJ2-7, with 7 bases aligning to TRBD1. This CDR3 is 16 amino acids long. The junction had 16 bases not matched to a gene; V was cut back by 3 bases and J by 7 bases. CDR1 and CDR2 from the germline V gene are SGHRS and YFSETQ. The CDR3 sequence is CASSWATGTETWEQYF. The CDR3 DNA is TGCGCCAGCAGCTGGGCCACCGGGACAGAGACCTGGGAGCAGTACTTC.

This clonotype was picked up a small number of times. The V and J genes are TRBV5-6 and TRBJ2-7, with D maybe TRBD1 (6 bases). Germline loops: CDR1 SGHDT, CDR2 YYEEEE. V was clipped by 5 bases and J by 4 bases, with 10 bases between them. The CDR3 is 12 residues long. The CDR3 spells CASRLQGYEQYF. The DNA of the CDR3 is TGTGCCAGCAGACTTCAGGGGTACGAGCAGTACTTC.

There are many counts of this clonotype. The V call is TRBV29-1, the J call TRBJ2-2, with TRBD2 as a possible D gene (5 bases). This CDR3 has 14 residues. Trimming took 6 bases from V and 6 from J, leaving 17 bases between them. Germline CDR1 reads SQVTM; CDR2 reads ANQGSEA. The CDR3 loop is CSVNTGVVPGELFF. CDR3 coding DNA: TGCAGCGTCAATACCGGGGTCGTGCCCGGGGAGCTGTTTTTT.

This clonotype was counted only a few times. The J gene is TRBJ1-5, the V gene TRBV5-1; weak D call: TRBD1 (5 bases). This CDR3 is 13 amino acids long. Germline V gene sequence: CDR1 SGHRS, CDR2 YFSETQ. V dropped 4 bases and J dropped 6 bases, with 11 bases sitting between them. In DNA, the CDR3 is TGCGCCAGCAGCGGGCAGGGTCCTCAGCCCCAGCATTTT. Its translation is CASSGQGPQPQHF.

This clonotype was seen repeatedly, ten times or more. The chain employs TRBV20-1 and TRBJ2-7, with 9 bases identical to TRBD2. This CDR3 has 13 amino acids. Trimming at V came to 7 bases and at J to 2 bases, leaving 6 bases not matched to a gene. Germline loops: CDR1 DFQATT, CDR2 SNEGSKA (reference sequence). The CDR3 reads CSVLAGDPYEQYF. DNA of the CDR3: TGCAGTGTTTTAGCGGGGGACCCCTACGAGCAGTACTTC.

This clonotype was seen only a few times. The chain carries TRBV29-1 and TRBJ2-3, with 9 nucleotides matching TRBD2. CDR3 length equals 15 residues. CDR1 is SQVTM and CDR2 is ANQGSEA in the germline V gene. Trimming cost V 6 bases and J 4 bases; bases outside gene matches: 11. For the CDR3, the DNA is TGCAGCGTCGGATTTAGCGGGGGAGGAGCAGATACGCAGTATTTT. This gives the protein CSVGFSGGGADTQYF.